This T cell receptor (beta chain) was recovered during a study of blood T cell repertoires in COVID-19. TCRdb's table, derived via immunoSEQ multiplex PCR, lists solely in-frame clones and lacks some. Of 300,000 to 400,000 clones listed, approximately 87% are singletons. V lost 0 bases, J lost 3 bases, and 9 bases lay in between. The CDR3 spans 15 residues. CDR1 SGHNT and CDR2 YYREEE come from the germline V gene (reference sequence). What was sequenced was peripheral blood. The receptor's source is a woman between 50 and 59 years old with active or convalescent COVID-19. The chain couples TRBV5-4 to TRBJ1-4; no reliable D call. The CDR3 DNA is TGTGCCAGCAGCTTGGGGTTACAATCTAATGAAAAACTGTTTTTT. Translation gives CASSLGLQSNEKLFF.